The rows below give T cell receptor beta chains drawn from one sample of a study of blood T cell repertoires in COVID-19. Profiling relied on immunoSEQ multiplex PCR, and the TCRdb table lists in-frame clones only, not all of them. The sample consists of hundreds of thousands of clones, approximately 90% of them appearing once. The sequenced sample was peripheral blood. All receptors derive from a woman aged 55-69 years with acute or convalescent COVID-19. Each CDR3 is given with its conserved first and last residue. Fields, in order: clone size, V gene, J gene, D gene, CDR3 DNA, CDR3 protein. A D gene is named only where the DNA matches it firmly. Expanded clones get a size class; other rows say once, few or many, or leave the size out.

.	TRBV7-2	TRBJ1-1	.	TGTGCCAGCAGCTTACCTCCCAGAAGGAACACTGAAGCTTTCTTT	CASSLPPRRNTEAFF
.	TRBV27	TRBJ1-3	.	TGTGCCAGTAAAAGGGCGGGATCGGAAAACACCATATATTTT	CASKRAGSENTIYF
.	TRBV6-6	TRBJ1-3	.	TGTGCCAGCAGTCTTGCAGGGGACTCTGGAAACACCATATATTTT	CASSLAGDSGNTIYF
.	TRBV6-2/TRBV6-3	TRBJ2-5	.	TGTGCCAGCAGCTCCCGTCGACCAGACATAAAAGAGACCCAGTACTTC	CASSSRRPDIKETQYF
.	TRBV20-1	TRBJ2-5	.	TGCAGTGCTAGAGTGGCGGCTGGCCAGTACTTC	CSARVAAGQYF
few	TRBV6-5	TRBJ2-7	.	TGTGCCAGCACCCCACAGGGAACCTACGAGCAGTACTTC	CASTPQGTYEQYF
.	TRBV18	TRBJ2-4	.	TGTGCCACCTCCCGAGGGTCCAAAAACATTCAGTACTTC	CATSRGSKNIQYF
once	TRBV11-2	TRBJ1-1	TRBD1	TGTGCCAGCAGCCCGTGGGGGACAGGGACGAACACTGAAGCTTTCTTT	CASSPWGTGTNTEAFF
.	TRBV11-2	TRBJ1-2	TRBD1	TGTGCCAGCAGTAACAGGGGTAACTATGGCTACACCTTC	CASSNRGNYGYTF
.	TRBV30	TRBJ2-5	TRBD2	TGTGCCTGGGCGGTCCCCTCTAGCGGAAAAGAGACCCAGTACTTC	CAWAVPSSGKETQYF
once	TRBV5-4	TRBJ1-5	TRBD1	TGTGCCAGCAGCCCGGACAGGGGAGCGAATCAGCCCCAGCATTTT	CASSPDRGANQPQHF
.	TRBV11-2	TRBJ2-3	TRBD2	TGTGCCAGCAGCTCCCCCATAGCGGGGGCGCCTCGCTCCCAGTATTTT	CASSSPIAGAPRSQYF
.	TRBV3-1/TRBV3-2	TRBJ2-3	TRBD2	TGTGCCAGCATGGGGAGGGCCTCTTTGACAGATACGCAGTATTTT	CASMGRASLTDTQYF
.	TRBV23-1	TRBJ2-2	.	TGCGCCAGCAGTCAATCTGGTATCGGACATAACGCCCGGTTCGGGGAGCTGTTTTTT	CASSQSGIGHNARFGELFF
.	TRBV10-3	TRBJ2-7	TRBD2	TGTGCCATCAGTGAGTTTGAGGGGACTAGCGGATCCTACGAGCAGTACTTC	CAISEFEGTSGSYEQYF
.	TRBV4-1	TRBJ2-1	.	TGCGCCAGCAGCGGCGCTAGGGGATGGTACAATGAGCAGTTCTTC	CASSGARGWYNEQFF
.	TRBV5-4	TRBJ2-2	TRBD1	TGTGCCAGCAGCCCCTCCTACGACAGGGAGACCGGGGAGCTGTTTTTT	CASSPSYDRETGELFF
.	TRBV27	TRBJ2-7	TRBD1	TGTGCCAGCAGTTTATGGACAGGTTCAATACAGTACTTC	CASSLWTGSIQYF
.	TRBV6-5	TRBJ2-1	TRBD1	TGTGCCAGCAGACCGGGACAGCAAAATGAGCAGTTCTTC	CASRPGQQNEQFF
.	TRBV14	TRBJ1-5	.	TGTGCCAGCAGCCCGCAGGGTTCCAATCAGCCCCAGCATTTT	CASSPQGSNQPQHF
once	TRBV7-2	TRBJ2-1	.	TGTGCCAGCAGCTTAGGGGCGCGTTTCAATGAGCAGTTCTTC	CASSLGARFNEQFF
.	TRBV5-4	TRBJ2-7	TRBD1	TGTGCCAGCAGGGCGGACAGGGGCACCTACGAGCAGTACTTC	CASRADRGTYEQYF
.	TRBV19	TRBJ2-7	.	TGTGCCAGTAGTATAGTCCCGAGTAACGAGCAGTACTTC	CASSIVPSNEQYF
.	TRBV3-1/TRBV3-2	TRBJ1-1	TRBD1	TGTGCCAGCAGCCAATGGACAGGGATAGGCACTGAAGCTTTCTTT	CASSQWTGIGTEAFF
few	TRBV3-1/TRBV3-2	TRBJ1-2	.	TGTGCCAGCAGCCAAAAGAGCGGTCAAGTCTATGGCTACACCTTC	CASSQKSGQVYGYTF
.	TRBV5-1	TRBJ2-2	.	TGCGCCAGCAGCTCGGACAGCCACACCGGGGAGCTGTTTTTT	CASSSDSHTGELFF
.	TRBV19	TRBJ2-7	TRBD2	TGTGCCAGTAGTATCAACGGGGCGGGAGGGTGGAGCTACGAGCAGTACTTC	CASSINGAGGWSYEQYF
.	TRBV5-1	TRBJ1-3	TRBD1	TGCGCCAGCAGCTTAAGTTGGGACAGGGAATTCTCTGGAAACACCATATATTTT	CASSLSWDREFSGNTIYF
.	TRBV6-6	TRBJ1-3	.	TGTGCCAGCAGTTACTCGCTAGGATTGGCTGGAAACACCATATATTTT	CASSYSLGLAGNTIYF
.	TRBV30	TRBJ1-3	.	TGTGCCTGGAGTGGTTACATGAATTATGGAAACACCATATATTTT	CAWSGYMNYGNTIYF
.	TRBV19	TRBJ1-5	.	TGTGCCAGTAAAAGACAGGTTAATAGCAATCAGCCCCAGCATTTT	CASKRQVNSNQPQHF
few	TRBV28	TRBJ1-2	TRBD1	TGTGCCAGCAGTCCAAGGACAGGGTGGTTTGGCTACACCTTC	CASSPRTGWFGYTF
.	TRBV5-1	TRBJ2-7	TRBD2	TGCGCCAGCAGCTTGTCTAGCGGGGGAACCTACGAGCAGTACTTC	CASSLSSGGTYEQYF
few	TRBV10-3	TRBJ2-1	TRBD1	TGTGCCATCAGCTTGGACAGGGACAATGAGCAGTTCTTC	CAISLDRDNEQFF
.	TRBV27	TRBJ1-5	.	TGTGCCAGCAGTTTCGAGGAAGGGGCCTTTAGCAATCAGCCCCAGCATTTT	CASSFEEGAFSNQPQHF
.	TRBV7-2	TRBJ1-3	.	TGTGCCAGCAGCACCGACAGGAAGACTGGAAACACCATATATTTT	CASSTDRKTGNTIYF
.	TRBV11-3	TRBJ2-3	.	TGTGCCAGCAGCCCACGAGCGGACGCTGAAGCAGATACGCAGTATTTT	CASSPRADAEADTQYF
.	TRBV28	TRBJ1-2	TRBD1	TGTGCCAGCACTCCGGGACAGTCTTTCTATGGCTACACCTTC	CASTPGQSFYGYTF
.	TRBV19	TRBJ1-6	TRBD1	TGTGCCAGTAGTACCCCAGGACAGGGGGCTGGATCACCCCTCCACTTT	CASSTPGQGAGSPLHF
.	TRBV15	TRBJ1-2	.	TGTGCCACCAGCACTTTCCCGGGGGGGAGCGAAGGGGGCTACACCTTC	CATSTFPGGSEGGYTF
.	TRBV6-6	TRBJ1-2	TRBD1	TGTGCCAGCAGTTTCGGGACAGGCGATGGCTACACCTTC	CASSFGTGDGYTF
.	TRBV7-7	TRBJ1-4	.	TGTGCCAGCAGCTTAGGGGTGGCGGAGAATGAAAAACTGTTTTTT	CASSLGVAENEKLFF
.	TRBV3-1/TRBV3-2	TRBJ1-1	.	TGTGCCAGCAATTTCAGGGTCGGAAACACTGAAGCTTTCTTT	CASNFRVGNTEAFF
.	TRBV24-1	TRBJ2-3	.	TGTGCCACCAGTGCCGTGGCCGGGACAAGACCTACAGATACGCAGTATTTT	CATSAVAGTRPTDTQYF
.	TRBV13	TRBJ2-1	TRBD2	TGTGCCAGCAGCCAGCCAGGACTAGCGGACAATGAGCAGTTCTTC	CASSQPGLADNEQFF
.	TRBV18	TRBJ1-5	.	TGTGCCAGCTCACCAGCCAAAGACAGCTATAGCAATCAGCCCCAGCATTTT	CASSPAKDSYSNQPQHF
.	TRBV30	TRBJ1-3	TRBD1	TGTGCCTGGGGCCGGGACAGGGGACCTGGAAACACCATATATTTT	CAWGRDRGPGNTIYF
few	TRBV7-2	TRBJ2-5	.	TGTGCCAGCAGCGGACAGCTCCAAGAGACCCAGTACTTC	CASSGQLQETQYF
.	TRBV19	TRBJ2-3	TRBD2	TGTGCCAGTAGTATAGCCTCCCGACTAGCGGGGGGGCCTGATGTTCTAGATACGCAGTATTTT	CASSIASRLAGGPDVLDTQYF
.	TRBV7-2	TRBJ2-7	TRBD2	TGTGCCAGCAGCCCTGGGGGACTAGCGGGACTCCCCTACGAGCAGTACTTC	CASSPGGLAGLPYEQYF
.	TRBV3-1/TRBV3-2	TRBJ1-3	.	TGTGCCAGCAGCCAAGAACCGGGTCTCTCTGGAAACACCATATATTTT	CASSQEPGLSGNTIYF
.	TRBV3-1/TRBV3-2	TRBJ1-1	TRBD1	TGTGCCAGCAGCCTACAGGGGGCTGAAGCTTTCTTT	CASSLQGAEAFF
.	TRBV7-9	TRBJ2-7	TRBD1	TGTGCCAGCAGCTCTGACCGGGACAGGGCCTACGAGCAGTACTTC	CASSSDRDRAYEQYF
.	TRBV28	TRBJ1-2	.	TGTGCCAGCACGACAGTTGACTATGGCTACACCTTC	CASTTVDYGYTF
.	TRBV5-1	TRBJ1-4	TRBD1	TGCGCCAGCAGCTTCGGACAGGGGGGCGAAAAACTGTTTTTT	CASSFGQGGEKLFF
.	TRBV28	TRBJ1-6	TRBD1	TGTGCCACCCCGGGACAGGGAGATTCACCCCTCCACTTT	CATPGQGDSPLHF